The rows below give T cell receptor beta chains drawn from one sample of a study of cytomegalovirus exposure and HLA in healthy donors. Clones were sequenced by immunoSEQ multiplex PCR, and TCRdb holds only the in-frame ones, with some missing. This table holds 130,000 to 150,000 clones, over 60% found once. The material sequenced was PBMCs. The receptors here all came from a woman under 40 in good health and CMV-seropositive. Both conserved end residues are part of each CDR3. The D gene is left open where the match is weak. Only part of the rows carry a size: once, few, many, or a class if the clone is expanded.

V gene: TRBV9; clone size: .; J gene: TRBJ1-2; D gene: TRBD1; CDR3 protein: CASSASTGAGYGYTF; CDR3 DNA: TGTGCCAGCAGCGCTTCGACAGGGGCGGGCTATGGCTACACCTTC
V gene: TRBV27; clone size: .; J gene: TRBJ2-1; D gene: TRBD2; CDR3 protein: CASSLGLASYNEQFF; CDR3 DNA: TGTGCCAGCAGTTTGGGACTAGCCTCCTACAATGAGCAGTTCTTC
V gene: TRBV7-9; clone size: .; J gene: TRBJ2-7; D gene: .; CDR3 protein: CASSLWRGEPAYEQYF; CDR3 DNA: TGTGCCAGCAGCTTATGGCGGGGCGAACCCGCCTACGAGCAGTACTTC
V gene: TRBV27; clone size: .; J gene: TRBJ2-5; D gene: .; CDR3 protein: CASSLYGGETQYF; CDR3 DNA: TGTGCCAGCAGTTTATATGGAGGAGAGACCCAGTACTTC
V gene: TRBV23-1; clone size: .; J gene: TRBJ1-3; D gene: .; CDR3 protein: CASSPFRAGGNTIYF; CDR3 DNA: TGCGCCAGCAGCCCCTTTCGGGCAGGGGGAAACACCATATATTTT
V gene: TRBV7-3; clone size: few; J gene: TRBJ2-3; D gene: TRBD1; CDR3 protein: CASSYRQGDTQYF; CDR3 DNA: TGTGCCAGCAGCTATAGACAGGGCGATACGCAGTATTTT
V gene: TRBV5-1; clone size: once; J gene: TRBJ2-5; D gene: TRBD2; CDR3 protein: CASSPTGGQETQYF; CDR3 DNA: TGCGCCAGCAGCCCCACGGGAGGCCAAGAGACCCAGTACTTC
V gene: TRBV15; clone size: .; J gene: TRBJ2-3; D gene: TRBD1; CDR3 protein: CATGKTGRGDTQYF; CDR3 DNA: TGTGCCACCGGCAAGACAGGGCGAGGAGATACGCAGTATTTT
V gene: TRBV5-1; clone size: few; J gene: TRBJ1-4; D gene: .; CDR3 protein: CASSPDSATNEKLFF; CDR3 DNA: TGCGCCAGCAGTCCGGACAGCGCAACTAATGAAAAACTGTTTTTT
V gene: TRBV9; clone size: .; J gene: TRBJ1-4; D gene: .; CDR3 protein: CASSVSGGTNEKLFF; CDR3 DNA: TGTGCCAGCAGCGTATCGGGGGGGACTAATGAAAAACTGTTTTTT
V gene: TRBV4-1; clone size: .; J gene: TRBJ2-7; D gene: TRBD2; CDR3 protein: CASSRGLAGGDEQYF; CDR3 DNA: TGCGCCAGCAGCCGTGGACTAGCGGGGGGGGATGAGCAGTACTTC
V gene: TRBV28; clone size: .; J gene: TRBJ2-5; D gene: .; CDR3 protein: CASSPAIQETQYF; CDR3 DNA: TGTGCCAGCAGCCCAGCGATCCAAGAGACCCAGTACTTC
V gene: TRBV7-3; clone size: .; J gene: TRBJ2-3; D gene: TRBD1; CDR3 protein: CASSFLGTGGADTQYF; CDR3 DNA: TGTGCCAGCAGCTTCCTTGGGACAGGGGGCGCGGATACGCAGTATTTT
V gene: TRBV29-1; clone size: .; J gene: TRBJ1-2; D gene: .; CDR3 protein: CSVEGRVGGYTF; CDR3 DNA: TGCAGCGTTGAGGGCCGTGTCGGTGGCTACACCTTC
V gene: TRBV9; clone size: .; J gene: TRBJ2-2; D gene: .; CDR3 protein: CASSGGISAAGELFF; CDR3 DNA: TGTGCCAGCAGCGGTGGCATTAGCGCCGCCGGGGAGCTGTTTTTT
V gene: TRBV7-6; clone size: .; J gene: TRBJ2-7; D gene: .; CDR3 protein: CASSSGFYEQYF; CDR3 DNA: TGTGCCAGCAGCTCAGGGTTCTACGAGCAGTACTTC
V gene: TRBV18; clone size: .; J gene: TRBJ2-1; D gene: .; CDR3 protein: CASSPSTGNNEQFF; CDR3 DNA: TGTGCCAGCTCACCGTCAACCGGGAACAATGAGCAGTTCTTC
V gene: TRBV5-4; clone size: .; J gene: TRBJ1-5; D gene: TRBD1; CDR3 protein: CASSLGTGANQPQHF; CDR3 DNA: TGTGCCAGCAGCTTGGGAACAGGGGCAAATCAGCCCCAGCATTTT
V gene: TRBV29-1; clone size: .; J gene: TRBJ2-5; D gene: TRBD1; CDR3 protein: CRDREKTQYF; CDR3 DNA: TGCAGGGACAGGGAAAAGACCCAGTACTTC
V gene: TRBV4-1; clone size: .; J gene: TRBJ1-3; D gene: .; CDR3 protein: CASRAQGSGNTIYF; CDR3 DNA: TGCGCCAGCAGAGCACAGGGATCTGGAAACACCATATATTTT